This is a list of T cell receptor beta chains from one sample in a study of control samples from healthy donors and cancer patients. Assay: immunoSEQ multiplex PCR; the TCRdb copy retains only in-frame clones and omits some. There are about 77,000 clones in the sample; over 80% occur only once, and 5.5% to 6.5% lies in the top ten. Sequences were obtained from blood. The receptors originated from an older woman in good health. Both conserved end residues are part of each CDR3. The D gene is left open where the match is weak. Clone size appears in some rows only: once, few, many, or a class for an expanded clone.

d_call,j_call,clone_size,v_call,cdr3_aa,cdr3_nt
-,TRBJ2-1,-,TRBV3-1/TRBV3-2,CASSQWGRNEQFF,TGTGCCAGCAGCCAATGGGGGCGGAATGAGCAGTTCTTC
-,TRBJ1-2,-,TRBV18,CASSQTPADGYTF,TGTGCCAGCTCACAGACACCCGCGGATGGCTACACCTTC
-,TRBJ1-5,few,TRBV27,CASSLGSNQPQHF,TGTGCCAGCAGTTTGGGAAGCAATCAGCCCCAGCATTTT
-,TRBJ1-6,-,TRBV6-1,CASSELLYNSPLHF,TGTGCCAGCAGTGAACTCCTTTATAATTCACCCCTCCACTTT
-,TRBJ2-2,-,TRBV6-2/TRBV6-3,CASSPTGELFF,TGTGCCAGCAGCCCGACCGGGGAGCTGTTTTTT
-,TRBJ1-1,-,TRBV6-1,CASSDWQGGNTEAFF,TGTGCCAGCAGTGATTGGCAGGGAGGGAACACTGAAGCTTTCTTT
-,TRBJ1-5,-,TRBV23-1,CASSHRGPQHF,TGCGCCAGCAGTCATAGGGGGCCCCAGCATTTT
-,TRBJ2-5,once,TRBV18,CASSPPSQVRETQYF,TGTGCCAGCTCACCACCGTCTCAGGTGCGAGAGACCCAGTACTTC
TRBD1,TRBJ2-1,-,TRBV11-3,CASSLETGGALNEQFF,TGTGCCAGCAGCTTAGAAACAGGGGGAGCCCTTAATGAGCAGTTCTTC
TRBD1,TRBJ2-5,-,TRBV7-9,CASSRTDRFGETQYF,TGTGCCAGCAGCCGAACGGACAGGTTCGGAGAGACCCAGTACTTC
TRBD1,TRBJ1-1,-,TRBV6-5,CASGHRDRGGAFF,TGTGCCAGCGGCCACCGGGACAGGGGGGGAGCTTTCTTT
-,TRBJ1-2,-,TRBV6-6,CASSYSGGSSYGYTF,TGTGCCAGCAGTTACTCTGGCGGATCCTCCTATGGCTACACCTTC
TRBD1,TRBJ2-3,-,TRBV9,CASSVGRTGGTDTQYF,TGTGCCAGCAGCGTAGGGAGGACAGGGGGCACAGATACGCAGTATTTT
-,TRBJ2-3,-,TRBV5-1,CASSLERDTQYF,TGCGCCAGCAGCTTGGAGCGAGATACGCAGTATTTT
-,TRBJ2-1,-,TRBV6-5,CASSFRRVTYNEQFF,TGTGCCAGCAGTTTTAGGAGGGTCACCTACAATGAGCAGTTCTTC
-,TRBJ1-5,-,TRBV28,CASSLMGIGNQPQHF,TGTGCCAGCAGCCTCATGGGGATCGGCAATCAGCCCCAGCATTTT
TRBD2,TRBJ2-3,-,TRBV12-5,CASANGLAGGDTQYF,TGTGCTAGTGCCAACGGACTAGCGGGAGGAGATACGCAGTATTTT
-,TRBJ2-1,-,TRBV10-3,CAITADSYNEQFF,TGTGCCATCACCGCTGACAGTTACAATGAGCAGTTCTTC
-,TRBJ1-5,-,TRBV6-5,CASRGGNQPQHF,TGTGCCAGCCGGGGCGGCAATCAGCCCCAGCATTTT
TRBD2,TRBJ2-1,-,TRBV3-1/TRBV3-2,CASSLSLWSSGRTNEQFF,TGTGCCAGCAGCCTTTCACTGTGGTCTAGCGGGAGAACCAATGAGCAGTTCTTC
-,TRBJ2-1,-,TRBV2,CASSEDWNNEQFF,TGTGCCAGCAGTGAAGACTGGAACAATGAGCAGTTCTTC
TRBD1,TRBJ1-5,-,TRBV6-5,CASRWDRGNQPQHF,TGTGCCAGCCGATGGGACAGGGGCAATCAGCCCCAGCATTTT
TRBD2,TRBJ2-7,-,TRBV5-1,CASSSSGSFHEQYF,TGCGCCAGCAGCTCTAGCGGGAGTTTCCACGAGCAGTACTTC
-,TRBJ1-1,-,TRBV29-1,CSVEWEGWDTEAFF,TGCAGCGTTGAATGGGAGGGCTGGGATACTGAAGCTTTCTTT
TRBD1,TRBJ1-6,once,TRBV15,CATGRDRGLNSPLHF,TGTGCCACCGGCCGGGACAGGGGGCTAAATTCACCCCTCCACTTT
TRBD1,TRBJ1-5,-,TRBV6-5,CASSYSGQVNQPQHF,TGTGCCAGCAGTTACTCTGGACAGGTGAATCAGCCCCAGCATTTT
-,TRBJ2-2,-,TRBV5-1,CASSLGQPTGELFF,TGCGCCAGCAGCTTAGGACAACCCACCGGGGAGCTGTTTTTT
-,TRBJ2-1,-,TRBV11-2,CASSFRGGSYNEQFF,TGTGCCAGCAGCTTTAGGGGCGGCTCCTACAATGAGCAGTTCTTC
TRBD1,TRBJ1-5,-,TRBV28,CASSSSGTGNQPQHF,TGTGCCAGCAGTTCCTCCGGGACAGGAAATCAGCCCCAGCATTTT
-,TRBJ2-7,few,TRBV3-1/TRBV3-2,CASSQEARNKQYF,TGTGCCAGCAGCCAAGAGGCCAGGAACAAGCAGTACTTC
TRBD1,TRBJ1-2,-,TRBV28,CASSSSGQGLSYGYTF,TGTGCCAGCAGTTCCTCTGGACAGGGCCTGTCCTATGGCTACACCTTC
TRBD1,TRBJ1-4,-,TRBV7-9,CASSPHPSGTGGEKLFF,TGTGCCAGCAGCCCGCATCCATCCGGGACAGGGGGTGAAAAACTGTTTTTT
-,TRBJ1-2,-,TRBV19,CASTPDSVNYGYTF,TGTGCCAGTACCCCGGACAGCGTTAACTATGGCTACACCTTC
-,TRBJ2-5,-,TRBV2,CASRTEETQYF,TGTGCCAGCAGGACGGAAGAGACCCAGTACTTC
-,TRBJ2-1,-,TRBV5-1,CGSTSGQVGRGEQFF,TGCGGATCGACCTCGGGACAGGTGGGGAGGGGTGAGCAGTTCTTC
-,TRBJ1-3,-,TRBV4-1,CASSQDAGGLSGNTIYF,TGCGCCAGCAGCCAAGACGCGGGGGGCTTAAGTGGAAACACCATATATTTT
-,TRBJ2-2,-,TRBV19,CASKEVRTGELFF,TGTGCCAGTAAGGAGGTTCGGACCGGGGAGCTGTTTTTT
-,TRBJ1-4,once,TRBV2,CASREVATNEKLFF,TGTGCCAGCAGAGAAGTTGCAACTAATGAAAAACTGTTTTTT
-,TRBJ1-1,-,TRBV18,CASSPTTGNTEAFF,TGTGCCAGCTCACCTACCACCGGGAACACTGAAGCTTTCTTT
-,TRBJ1-4,-,TRBV7-8,CASSQRGRLSNEKLFF,TGTGCCAGCAGCCAGCGGGGGCGTCTCTCTAATGAAAAACTGTTTTTT
-,TRBJ1-1,-,TRBV19,CASSSFGSEAFF,TGTGCCAGTTCCTCGTTTGGGTCTGAAGCTTTCTTT
TRBD1,TRBJ1-4,-,TRBV28,CASSSPSGQGKEKLFF,TGTGCCAGCAGTTCCCCATCCGGACAGGGGAAAGAAAAACTGTTTTTT
-,TRBJ2-3,-,TRBV10-3,CAISERASTSRDTQYF,TGTGCCATCAGTGAGCGGGCGTCAACCTCCCGGGATACGCAGTATTTT
-,TRBJ1-6,-,TRBV11-2,CASSLPGSNSPLHF,TGTGCCAGCAGCTTACCGGGGAGCAATTCACCCCTCCACTTT
TRBD1,TRBJ1-5,-,TRBV6-5,CASSRDSYSNQPQHF,TGTGCCAGCAGTAGGGACAGCTATAGCAATCAGCCCCAGCATTTT
TRBD2,TRBJ2-5,few,TRBV14,CASSQVSGLAGGEETQYF,TGTGCCAGCAGCCAAGTCTCCGGACTAGCGGGAGGAGAGGAGACCCAGTACTTC
-,TRBJ1-1,-,TRBV5-4,CASSPLTNPLEAFF,TGTGCCAGCAGCCCCTTGACAAATCCCCTTGAAGCTTTCTTT
-,TRBJ1-3,-,TRBV19,CASSWEVSGNTIYF,TGTGCCAGTAGTTGGGAGGTATCTGGAAACACCATATATTTT
-,TRBJ1-4,-,TRBV2,CASSRTAEKLFF,TGTGCCAGCAGCCGGACAGCTGAAAAACTGTTTTTT
-,TRBJ1-5,-,TRBV15,CATSREGSNQPQHF,TGTGCCACCAGCAGAGAAGGGAGCAATCAGCCCCAGCATTTT
TRBD1,TRBJ2-2,-,TRBV28,CASSPQGAGPTGELFF,TGTGCCAGCAGTCCCCAGGGGGCGGGCCCTACCGGGGAGCTGTTTTTT
-,TRBJ2-7,-,TRBV28,CASSSPGTSEDEQYF,TGTGCCAGCAGTTCACCTGGGACCTCAGAAGACGAGCAGTACTTC
TRBD1,TRBJ1-2,-,TRBV28,CASSLRWDRNYGYTF,TGTGCCAGCAGTTTAAGATGGGACAGGAATTATGGCTACACCTTC
TRBD2,TRBJ2-7,once,TRBV24-1,CATSDLSCCLAVEAQYF,TGTGCCACCAGTGATTTGAGCTGCTGCCTAGCGGTCGAGGCGCAGTACTTC
-,TRBJ1-5,-,TRBV18,CASSPVGGRGNQPQHF,TGTGCCAGCTCACCAGTCGGGGGCCGGGGCAATCAGCCCCAGCATTTT
TRBD1,TRBJ2-6,-,TRBV7-3,CASSWGTGSFGANVLTF,TGTGCCAGCAGCTGGGGGACAGGGAGTTTTGGGGCCAACGTCCTGACTTTC
TRBD2,TRBJ2-3,-,TRBV5-1,CASSITSGTGGGTDTQYF,TGCGCCAGCAGCATTACTAGCGGGACGGGTGGAGGCACAGATACGCAGTATTTT